This T cell receptor beta chain was found in a study of T cells after yellow fever vaccination. In making TCR cDNA, 5'RACE template switching added a universal primer site and UMIs to it. TCRdb itself ran the 5' RACE reads through MiXCR, one entry per CDR3 protein. The table has around 500,000 distinct CDR3 sequences, around a fifth seen once. Study-wide results and limits: Abundant clonotypes from the bulk population could have been carried over as contaminants into FACS-sorted repertoires. Few clonotypes appeared in both CD4 and CD8 compartments.

This clonotype came up a few times. The target antigen is unknown. The material was PBMCs, obtained roughly 20 days after the first yellow fever vaccination. The sequence was collected from a man between 18 and 35 years old who received the YFV17D yellow fever vaccine.

The CDR3 DNA is TGTGCCACCAGCAGAGCGGCCAGGGATACAGTGACCCAGTACTTC. Translating it yields CATSRAARDTVTQYF. The chain has TRBV15 and TRBJ2-5, with D perhaps matching TRBD1 (5 bases). V lost 1 base, J lost 7 bases, and 16 bases lay in between. Germline CDR1 and CDR2: LNHNV and YYDKDF (reference sequence). This CDR3 spans 15 amino acids.